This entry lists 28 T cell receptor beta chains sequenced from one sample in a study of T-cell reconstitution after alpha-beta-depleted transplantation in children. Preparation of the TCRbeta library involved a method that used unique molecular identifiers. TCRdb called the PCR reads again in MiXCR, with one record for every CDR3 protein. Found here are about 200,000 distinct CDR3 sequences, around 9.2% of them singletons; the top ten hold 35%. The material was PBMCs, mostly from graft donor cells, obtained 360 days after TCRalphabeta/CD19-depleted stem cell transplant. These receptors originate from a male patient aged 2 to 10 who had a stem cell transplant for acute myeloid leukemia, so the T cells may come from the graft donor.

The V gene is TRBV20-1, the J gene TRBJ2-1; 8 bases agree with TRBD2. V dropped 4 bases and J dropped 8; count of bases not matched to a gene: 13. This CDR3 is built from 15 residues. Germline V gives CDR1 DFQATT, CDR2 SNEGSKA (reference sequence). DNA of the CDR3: TGCAGTGCTACCTCGGGTAGCGGGAATTTCGATGAGCAGTTCTTC. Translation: CSATSGSGNFDEQFF.

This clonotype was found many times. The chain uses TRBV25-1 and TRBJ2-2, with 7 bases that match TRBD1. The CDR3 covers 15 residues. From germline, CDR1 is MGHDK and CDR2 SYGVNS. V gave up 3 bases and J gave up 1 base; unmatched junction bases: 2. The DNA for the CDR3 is TGTGCCAGCAGTGACCGGGACAGGAACACCGGGGAGCTGTTTTTT. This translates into CASSDRDRNTGELFF.

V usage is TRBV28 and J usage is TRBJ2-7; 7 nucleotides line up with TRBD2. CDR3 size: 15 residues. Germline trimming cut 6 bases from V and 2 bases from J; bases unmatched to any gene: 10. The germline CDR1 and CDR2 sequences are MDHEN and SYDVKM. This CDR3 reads CASRPDGEGTYEQYF. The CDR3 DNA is TGTGCCAGCAGACCGGACGGGGAGGGAACCTACGAGCAGTACTTC.

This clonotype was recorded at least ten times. This CDR3 is CASSYHPNALTGNTIYF. CDR3 coding DNA: TGTGCCAGCAGTTACCATCCGAACGCCCTGACTGGAAACACCATATATTTT. The V call is TRBV6-5, the J call TRBJ1-3, with D unresolved. The germline V gene has CDR1 MNHEY and CDR2 SVGAGI. This CDR3 comprises 17 residues. Between the trimmed V and J ends, which lost 2 bases and 2 bases, there was a span of 16 bases.

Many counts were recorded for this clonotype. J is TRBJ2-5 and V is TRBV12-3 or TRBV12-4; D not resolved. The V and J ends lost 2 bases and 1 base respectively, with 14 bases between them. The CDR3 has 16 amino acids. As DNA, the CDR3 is TGTGCCAGCAGTTTACGTCATGGCACTATCCAAGAGACCCAGTACTTC. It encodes CASSLRHGTIQETQYF.

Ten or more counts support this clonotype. The CDR3 DNA sequence: TGTGCCAGCAGCCGGACAGAGGGCTACACCTTC. Translating it yields CASSRTEGYTF. The chain joins TRBV5-6 to TRBJ1-2; a weak D match, TRBD1 (6 bases). The germline V and J ends were trimmed by 4 bases and 8 bases, with 9 bases remaining between them. The CDR3 is made up of 11 amino acids. Per germline, CDR1 SGHDT and CDR2 YYEEEE. The entire variable domain, with the rest obtained from reference TRBV5-6 and TRBJ1-2, is as follows: DAGVTQSPTHLIKTRGQQVTLRCSPKSGHDTVSWYQQALGQGPQFIFQYYEEEERQRGNFPDRFSGHQFPNYSSELNVNALLLGDSALYLCASSRTEGYTFGSGTRLTVV.

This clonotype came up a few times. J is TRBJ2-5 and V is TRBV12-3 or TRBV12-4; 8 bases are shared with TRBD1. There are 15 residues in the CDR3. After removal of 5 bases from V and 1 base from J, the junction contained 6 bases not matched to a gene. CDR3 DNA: TGTGCCAGCAGTCCTCCGACAGGGGTCCAAGAGACCCAGTACTTC. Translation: CASSPPTGVQETQYF.

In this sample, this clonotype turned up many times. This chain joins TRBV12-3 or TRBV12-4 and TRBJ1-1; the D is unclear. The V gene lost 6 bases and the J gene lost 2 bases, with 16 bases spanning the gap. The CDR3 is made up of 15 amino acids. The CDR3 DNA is TGTGCCAGCAGAATATCCCGGGGAGCCAACACTGAAGCTTTCTTT. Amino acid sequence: CASRISRGANTEAFF.

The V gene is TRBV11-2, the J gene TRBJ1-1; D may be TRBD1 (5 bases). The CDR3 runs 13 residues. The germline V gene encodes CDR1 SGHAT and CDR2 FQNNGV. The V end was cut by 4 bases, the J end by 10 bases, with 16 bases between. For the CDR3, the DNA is TGTGCCAGCAGCTCGGGACCCAGCTTTCTAGCTTTCTTT. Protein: CASSSGPSFLAFF.

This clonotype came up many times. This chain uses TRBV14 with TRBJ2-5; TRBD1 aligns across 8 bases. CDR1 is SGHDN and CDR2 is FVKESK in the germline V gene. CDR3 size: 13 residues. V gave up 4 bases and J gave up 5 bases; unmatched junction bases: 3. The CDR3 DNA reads TGTGCCAGCAGCCGACAGGGGACGGAGACCCAGTACTTC. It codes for CASSRQGTETQYF. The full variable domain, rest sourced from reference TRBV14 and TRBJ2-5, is EAGVTQFPSHSVIEKGQTVTLRCDPISGHDNLYWYRRVMGKEIKFLLHFVKESKQDESGMPNNRFLAERTGGTYSTLKVQPAELEDSGVYFCASSRQGTETQYFGPGTRLLVL.

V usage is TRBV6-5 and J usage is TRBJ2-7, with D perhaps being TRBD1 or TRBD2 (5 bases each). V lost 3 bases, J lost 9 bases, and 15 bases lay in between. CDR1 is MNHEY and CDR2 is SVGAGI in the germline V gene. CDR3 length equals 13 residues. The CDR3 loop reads CASSYGPEGRQYF. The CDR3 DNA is TGTGCCAGCAGTTATGGGCCTGAGGGGCGGCAGTACTTC.

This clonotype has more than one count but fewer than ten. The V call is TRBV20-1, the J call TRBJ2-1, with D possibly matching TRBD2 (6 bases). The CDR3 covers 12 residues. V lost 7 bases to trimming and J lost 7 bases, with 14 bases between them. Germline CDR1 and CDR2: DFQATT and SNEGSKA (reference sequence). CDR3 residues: CSVTAGGNEQFF. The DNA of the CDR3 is TGCAGTGTCACCGCCGGGGGAAATGAGCAGTTCTTC.

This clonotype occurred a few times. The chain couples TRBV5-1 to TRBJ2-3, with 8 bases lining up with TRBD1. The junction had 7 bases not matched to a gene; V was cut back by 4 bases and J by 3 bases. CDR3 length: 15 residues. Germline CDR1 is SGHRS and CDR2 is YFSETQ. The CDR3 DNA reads TGCGCCAGCAGCCCCAGGGGGCTTATGACAGATACGCAGTATTTT. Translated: CASSPRGLMTDTQYF. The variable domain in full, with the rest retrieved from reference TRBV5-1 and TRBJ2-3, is KAGVTQTPRYLIKTRGQQVTLSCSPISGHRSVSWYQQTPGQGLQFLFEYFSETQRNKGNFPGRFSGRQFSNSRSEMNVSTLELGDSALYLCASSPRGLMTDTQYFGPGTRLTVL.

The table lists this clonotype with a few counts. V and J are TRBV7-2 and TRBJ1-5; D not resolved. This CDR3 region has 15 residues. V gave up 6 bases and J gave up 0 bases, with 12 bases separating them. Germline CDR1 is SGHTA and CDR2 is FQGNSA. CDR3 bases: TGTGCCAGCAGTTACCGGGAAACTAGCAATCAGCCCCAGCATTTT. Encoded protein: CASSYRETSNQPQHF.

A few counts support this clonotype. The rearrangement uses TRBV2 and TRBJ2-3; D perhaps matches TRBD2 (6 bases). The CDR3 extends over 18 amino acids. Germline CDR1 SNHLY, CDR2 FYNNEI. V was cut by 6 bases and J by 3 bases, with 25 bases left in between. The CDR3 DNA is TGTGCCAGCAGCAAAACCCCCCTCGTGGGAGGTTTAACAGATACGCAGTATTTT. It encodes CASSKTPLVGGLTDTQYF.

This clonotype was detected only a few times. CDR3 in amino acids: CASSYSRQGSGYTF. The CDR3 DNA reads as TGTGCCAGCAGTTACTCTCGGCAGGGAAGCGGCTACACCTTC. The chain couples TRBV6-5 to TRBJ1-2, with a weak D call TRBD1 (5 bases). The CDR3 has 14 residues. V was clipped by 0 bases and J by 8 bases, with 13 bases between them. From germline, CDR1 is MNHEY and CDR2 SVGAGI.

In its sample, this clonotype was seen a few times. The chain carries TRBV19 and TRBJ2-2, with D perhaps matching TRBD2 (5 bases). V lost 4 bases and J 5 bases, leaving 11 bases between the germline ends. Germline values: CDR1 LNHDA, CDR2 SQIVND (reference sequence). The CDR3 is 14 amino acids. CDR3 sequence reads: CASSTRGRTGELFF. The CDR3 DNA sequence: TGTGCCAGTAGTACCCGAGGGAGAACCGGGGAGCTGTTTTTT.

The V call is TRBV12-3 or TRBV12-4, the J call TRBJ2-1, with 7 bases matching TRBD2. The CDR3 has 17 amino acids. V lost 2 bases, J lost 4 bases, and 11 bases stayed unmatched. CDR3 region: CASSLSPGTNPYNEQFF. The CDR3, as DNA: TGTGCCAGCAGTTTAAGCCCCGGGACTAACCCATACAATGAGCAGTTCTTC.

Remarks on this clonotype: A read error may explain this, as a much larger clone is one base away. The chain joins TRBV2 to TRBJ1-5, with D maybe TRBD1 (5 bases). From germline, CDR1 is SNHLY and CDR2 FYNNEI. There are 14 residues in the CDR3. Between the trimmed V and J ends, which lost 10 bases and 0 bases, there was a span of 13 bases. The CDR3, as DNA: TGTGCCAACAGCGGACAATATAGCAATCAGCCCCAGCATTTT. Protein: CANSGQYSNQPQHF.

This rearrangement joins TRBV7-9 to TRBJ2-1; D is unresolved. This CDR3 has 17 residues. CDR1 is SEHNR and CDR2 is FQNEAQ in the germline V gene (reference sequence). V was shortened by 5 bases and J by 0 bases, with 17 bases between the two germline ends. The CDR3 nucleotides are TGTGCCAGCAGCCGGTTATCTCTCCAGAGCTCCTACAATGAGCAGTTCTTC. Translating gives CASSRLSLQSSYNEQFF.

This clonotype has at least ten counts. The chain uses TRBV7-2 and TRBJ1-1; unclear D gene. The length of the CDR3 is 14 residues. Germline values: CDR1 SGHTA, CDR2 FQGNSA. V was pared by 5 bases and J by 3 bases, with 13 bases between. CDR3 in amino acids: CASSPVRADTEAFF. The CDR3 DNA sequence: TGTGCCAGCAGCCCCGTGAGGGCCGACACTGAAGCTTTCTTT.

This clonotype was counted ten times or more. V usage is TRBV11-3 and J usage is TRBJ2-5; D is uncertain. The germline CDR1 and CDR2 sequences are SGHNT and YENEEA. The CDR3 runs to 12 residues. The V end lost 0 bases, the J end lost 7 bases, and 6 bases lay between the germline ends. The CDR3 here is CASSLDQRTQYF. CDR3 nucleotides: TGTGCCAGCAGCTTAGATCAAAGGACCCAGTACTTC.

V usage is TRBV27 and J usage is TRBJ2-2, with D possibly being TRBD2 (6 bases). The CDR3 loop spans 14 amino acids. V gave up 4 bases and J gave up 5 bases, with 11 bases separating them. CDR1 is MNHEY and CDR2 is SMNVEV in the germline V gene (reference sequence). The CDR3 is CASSWRGRTGELFF. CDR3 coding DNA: TGTGCCAGCAGTTGGAGGGGTAGAACCGGGGAGCTGTTTTTT.

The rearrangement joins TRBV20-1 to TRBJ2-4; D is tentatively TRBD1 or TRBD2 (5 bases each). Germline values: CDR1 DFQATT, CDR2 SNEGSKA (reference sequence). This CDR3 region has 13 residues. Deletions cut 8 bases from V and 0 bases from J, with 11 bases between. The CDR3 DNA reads TGCAGTACCAGGGAGACAGCCAAAAACATTCAGTACTTC. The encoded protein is CSTRETAKNIQYF.

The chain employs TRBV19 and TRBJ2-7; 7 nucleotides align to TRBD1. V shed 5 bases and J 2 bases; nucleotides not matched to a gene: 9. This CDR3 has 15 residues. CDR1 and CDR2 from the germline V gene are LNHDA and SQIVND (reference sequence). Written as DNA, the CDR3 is TGTGCCAGTAGTGCTACCGGGACAGCAACCTACGAGCAGTACTTC. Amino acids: CASSATGTATYEQYF.

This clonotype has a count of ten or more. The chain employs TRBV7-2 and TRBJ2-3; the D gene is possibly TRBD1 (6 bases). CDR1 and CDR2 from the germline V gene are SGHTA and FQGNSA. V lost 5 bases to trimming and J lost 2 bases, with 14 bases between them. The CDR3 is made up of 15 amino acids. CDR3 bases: TGTGCCAGCAGCCGTATGCAGGGGTTCACAGATACGCAGTATTTT. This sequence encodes CASSRMQGFTDTQYF.

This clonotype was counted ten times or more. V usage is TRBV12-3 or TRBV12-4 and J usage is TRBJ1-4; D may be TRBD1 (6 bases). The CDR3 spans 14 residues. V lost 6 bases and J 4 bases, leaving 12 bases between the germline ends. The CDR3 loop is CASSPGTSNEKLFF. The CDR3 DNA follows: TGTGCCAGCAGCCCCGGGACAAGTAATGAAAAACTGTTTTTT.

The CDR3 reads CASSPTSTTGELFF. In DNA form, the CDR3 reads TGTGCCAGCAGCCCGACTAGTACCACCGGGGAGCTGTTTTTT. The rearrangement joins TRBV7-3 to TRBJ2-2; perhaps TRBD2 as D (6 bases). CDR1 and CDR2 (germline): SGHTA, FQGTGA. The CDR3 sequence is 14 residues long. Between the trimmed V and J ends, which lost 5 bases and 4 bases, there was a span of 11 bases.